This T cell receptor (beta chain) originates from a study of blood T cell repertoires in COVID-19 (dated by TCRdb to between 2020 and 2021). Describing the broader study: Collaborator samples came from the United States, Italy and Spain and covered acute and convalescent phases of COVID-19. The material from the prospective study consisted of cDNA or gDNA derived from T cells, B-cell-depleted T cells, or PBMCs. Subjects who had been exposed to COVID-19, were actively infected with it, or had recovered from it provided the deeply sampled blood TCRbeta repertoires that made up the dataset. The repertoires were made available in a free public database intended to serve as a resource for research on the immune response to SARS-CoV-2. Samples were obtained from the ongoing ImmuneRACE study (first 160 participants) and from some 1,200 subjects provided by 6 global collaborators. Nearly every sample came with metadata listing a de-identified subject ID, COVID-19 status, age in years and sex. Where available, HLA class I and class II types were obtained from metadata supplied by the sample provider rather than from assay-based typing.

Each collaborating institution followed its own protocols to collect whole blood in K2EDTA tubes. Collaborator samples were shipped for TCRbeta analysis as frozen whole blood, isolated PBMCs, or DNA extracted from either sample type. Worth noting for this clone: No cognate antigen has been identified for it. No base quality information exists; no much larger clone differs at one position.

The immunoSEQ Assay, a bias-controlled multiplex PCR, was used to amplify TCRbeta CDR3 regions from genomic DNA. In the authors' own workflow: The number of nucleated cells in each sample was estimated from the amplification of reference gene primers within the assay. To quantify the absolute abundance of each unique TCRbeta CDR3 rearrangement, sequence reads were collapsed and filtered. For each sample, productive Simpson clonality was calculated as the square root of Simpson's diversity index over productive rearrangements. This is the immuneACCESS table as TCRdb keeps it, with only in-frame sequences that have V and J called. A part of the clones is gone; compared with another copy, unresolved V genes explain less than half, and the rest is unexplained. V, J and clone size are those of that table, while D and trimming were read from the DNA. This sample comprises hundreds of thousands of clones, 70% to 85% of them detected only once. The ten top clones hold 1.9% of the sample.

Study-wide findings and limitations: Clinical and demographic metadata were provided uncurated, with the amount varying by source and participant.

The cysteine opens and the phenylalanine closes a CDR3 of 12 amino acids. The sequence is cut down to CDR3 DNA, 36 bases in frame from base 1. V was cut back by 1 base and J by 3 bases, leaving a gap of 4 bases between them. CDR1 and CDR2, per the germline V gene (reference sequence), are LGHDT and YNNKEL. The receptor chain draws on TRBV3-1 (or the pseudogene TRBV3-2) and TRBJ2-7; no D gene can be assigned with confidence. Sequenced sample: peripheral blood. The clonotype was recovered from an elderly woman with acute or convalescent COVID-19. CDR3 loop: CASSQARYEQYF. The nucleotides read TGTGCCAGCAGCCAAGCCCGCTACGAGCAGTACTTC.